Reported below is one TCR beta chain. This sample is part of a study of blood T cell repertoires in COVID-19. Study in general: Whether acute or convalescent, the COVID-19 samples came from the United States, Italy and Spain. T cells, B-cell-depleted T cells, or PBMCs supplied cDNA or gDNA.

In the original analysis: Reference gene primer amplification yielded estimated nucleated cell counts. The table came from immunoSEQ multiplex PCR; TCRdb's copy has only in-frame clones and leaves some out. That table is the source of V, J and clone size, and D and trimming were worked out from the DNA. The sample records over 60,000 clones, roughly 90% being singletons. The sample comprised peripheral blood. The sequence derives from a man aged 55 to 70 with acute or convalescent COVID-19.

CDR3 residues: CASSPYRGGAGLEKLFF. DNA for the CDR3: TGTGCCAGCTCACCTTATAGGGGGGGGGCGGGCCTTGAAAAACTGTTTTTT. V and J are TRBV18 and TRBJ1-4, with D perhaps matching TRBD1 (6 bases). Per germline, CDR1 KGHSH and CDR2 LQKENI. V lost 3 bases, J lost 7 bases, and 21 bases lay in between. The CDR3 contains 17 residues.